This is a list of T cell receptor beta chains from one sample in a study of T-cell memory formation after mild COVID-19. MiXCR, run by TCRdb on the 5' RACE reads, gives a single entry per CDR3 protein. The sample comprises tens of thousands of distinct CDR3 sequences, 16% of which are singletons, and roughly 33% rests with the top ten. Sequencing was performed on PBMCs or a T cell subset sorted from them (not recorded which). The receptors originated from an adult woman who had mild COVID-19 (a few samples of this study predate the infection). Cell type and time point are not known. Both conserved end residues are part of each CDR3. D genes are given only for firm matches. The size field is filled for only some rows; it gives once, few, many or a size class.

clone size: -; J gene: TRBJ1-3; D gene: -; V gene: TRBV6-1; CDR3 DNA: TGTGCCAGCAGTGAATTGTTTGAGGGACCGACCGGAAACACCATATATTTT; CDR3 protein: CASSELFEGPTGNTIYF
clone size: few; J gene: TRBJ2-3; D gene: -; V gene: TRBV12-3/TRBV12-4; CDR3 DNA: TGTGCCAGCAGTCCCCCGGACCAGGGGGATACGCAGTATTTT; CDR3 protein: CASSPPDQGDTQYF
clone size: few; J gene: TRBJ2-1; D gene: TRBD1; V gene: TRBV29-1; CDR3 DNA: TGCAGCGCCGACCCCTCCAGGGGGATCTACAATGAGCAGTTCTTC; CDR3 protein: CSADPSRGIYNEQFF
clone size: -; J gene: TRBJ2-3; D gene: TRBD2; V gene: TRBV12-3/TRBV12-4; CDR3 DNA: TGTGCCAGCAGTCTTTCCGGGAGGGATTCTCTCCTGAGAGATACGCAGTATTTT; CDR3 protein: CASSLSGRDSLLRDTQYF
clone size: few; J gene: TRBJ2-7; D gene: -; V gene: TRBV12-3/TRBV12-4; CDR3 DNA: TGTGCCAGCAGCGGGACCGACTACGAGCAGTACTTC; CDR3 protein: CASSGTDYEQYF
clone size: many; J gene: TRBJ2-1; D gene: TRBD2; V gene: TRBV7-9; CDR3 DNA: TGTGCCAGCAGCGACCCAATCGCCATCGGGACTAGCGGGACGAACAATGAGCAGTTCTTC; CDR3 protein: CASSDPIAIGTSGTNNEQFF
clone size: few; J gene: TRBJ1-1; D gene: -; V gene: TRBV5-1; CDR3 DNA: TGCGCCAGCAGCTTAGACCCCTTGTCGGTCGTCCAGCCAGATGAAGCTTTCTTT; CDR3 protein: CASSLDPLSVVQPDEAFF
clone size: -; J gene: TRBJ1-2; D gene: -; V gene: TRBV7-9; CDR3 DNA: TGTGCCAGCAGCTTAAACGTTGGCTACACCTTC; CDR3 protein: CASSLNVGYTF
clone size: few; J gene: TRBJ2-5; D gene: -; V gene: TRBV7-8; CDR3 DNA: TGTGCCAGCAGCTTAGAAGGGGGAGACGGTCCAGAGACCCAGTACTTC; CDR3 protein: CASSLEGGDGPETQYF
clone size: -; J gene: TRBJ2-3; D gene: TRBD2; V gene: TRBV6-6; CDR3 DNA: TGTGCCAGCAGTTACTTTCCAGCGGGGAGCACAGATACGCAGTATTTT; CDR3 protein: CASSYFPAGSTDTQYF
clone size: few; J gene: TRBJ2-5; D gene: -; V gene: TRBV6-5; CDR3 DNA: TGTGCCAGCAGTTACTTCGGGGGAGAAGAGACCCAGTACTTC; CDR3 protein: CASSYFGGEETQYF
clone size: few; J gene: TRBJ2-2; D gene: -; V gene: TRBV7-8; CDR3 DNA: TGTGCCAGCAGCTTCGACGTAACCGGGGAGCTGTTTTTT; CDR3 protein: CASSFDVTGELFF
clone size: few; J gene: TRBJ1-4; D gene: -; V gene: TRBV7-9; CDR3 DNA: TGTGCCAGCAGCCCCACATCGGGACGGAATGAAAAACTGTTTTTT; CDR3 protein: CASSPTSGRNEKLFF
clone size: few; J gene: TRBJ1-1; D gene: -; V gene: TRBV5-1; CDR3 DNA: TGCGCCAGCATAGGAGTAAACACTGAAGCTTTCTTT; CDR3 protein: CASIGVNTEAFF
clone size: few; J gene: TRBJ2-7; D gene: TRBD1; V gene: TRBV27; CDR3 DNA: TGTGCCAGCAGCAACCATTGGGGGACAGGTAGGACCGAGCAGTACTTC; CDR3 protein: CASSNHWGTGRTEQYF
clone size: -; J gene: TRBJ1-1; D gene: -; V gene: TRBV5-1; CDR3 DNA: TGCGCCAGCTCTGCCGGACAGATCACTGAAGCTTTCTTT; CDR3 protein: CASSAGQITEAFF
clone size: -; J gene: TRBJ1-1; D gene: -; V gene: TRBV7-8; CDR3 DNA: TGTGCCAGCAGCCCCCCATTAACAGGGTTGAGGAACACTGAAGCTTTCTTT; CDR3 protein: CASSPPLTGLRNTEAFF
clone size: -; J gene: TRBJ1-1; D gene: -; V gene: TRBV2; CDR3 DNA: TGTGCCAGCAGATGGACGGCCAACACTGAAGCTTTCTTT; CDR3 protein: CASRWTANTEAFF
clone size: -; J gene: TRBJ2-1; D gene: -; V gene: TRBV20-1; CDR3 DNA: TGCAGTGCTAATCTCCGGGACCAGCAGTACAATGAGCAGTTCTTC; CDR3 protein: CSANLRDQQYNEQFF
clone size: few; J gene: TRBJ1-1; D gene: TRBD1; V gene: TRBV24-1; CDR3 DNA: TGTGCCACCAGTGACCGGACAGGGGGAGATGAAGCTTTCTTT; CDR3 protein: CATSDRTGGDEAFF
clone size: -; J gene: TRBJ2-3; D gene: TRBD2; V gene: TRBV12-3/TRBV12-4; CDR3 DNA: TGTGCCAGCAGTCCGGGACTAGCGGGAGAGGGGCGAAACACAGATACGCAGTATTTT; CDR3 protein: CASSPGLAGEGRNTDTQYF
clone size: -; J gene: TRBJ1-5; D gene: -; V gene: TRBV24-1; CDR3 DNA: TGTGCCACCAGTGATTTTAATCAGCCCCAGCATTTT; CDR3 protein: CATSDFNQPQHF
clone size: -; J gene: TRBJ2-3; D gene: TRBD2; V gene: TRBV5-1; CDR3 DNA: TGCGCCAGCAGCGCCGGGACTAGCGGGACATATACGCAGTATTTT; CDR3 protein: CASSAGTSGTYTQYF
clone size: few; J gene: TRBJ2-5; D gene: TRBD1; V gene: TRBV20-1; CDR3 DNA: TGCAGTGCTATGAGGGACAGTCCACAAGAGACCCAGTACTTC; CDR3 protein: CSAMRDSPQETQYF
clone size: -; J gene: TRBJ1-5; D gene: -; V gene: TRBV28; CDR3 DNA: TGTGCCAGCAGTTTTCGGGGTCGTCATCAGCCCCAGCATTTT; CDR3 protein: CASSFRGRHQPQHF
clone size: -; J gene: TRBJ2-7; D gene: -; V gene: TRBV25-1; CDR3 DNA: TGTGCCAGCAGTATGGGTTACGAGCAGTACTTC; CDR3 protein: CASSMGYEQYF
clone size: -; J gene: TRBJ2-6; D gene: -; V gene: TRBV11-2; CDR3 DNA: TGTGCCAGCAGCTCGGGGAGCTCTGGGGCCAACGTCCTGACTTTC; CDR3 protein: CASSSGSSGANVLTF
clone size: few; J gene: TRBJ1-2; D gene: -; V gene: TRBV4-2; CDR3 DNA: TGTGCCAGCAGCCCAGGAGCTAACTATGGCTACACCTTC; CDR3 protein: CASSPGANYGYTF
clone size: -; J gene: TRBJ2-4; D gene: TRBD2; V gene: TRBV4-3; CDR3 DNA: TGCGCCAGCAGCCAAGATCGACAAGCGGGAGTGATCAAAAACATTCAGTACTTC; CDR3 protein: CASSQDRQAGVIKNIQYF
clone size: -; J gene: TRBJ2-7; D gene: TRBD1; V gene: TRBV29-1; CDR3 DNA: TGCAGCGTTGGCCCCAAGACAGGGTTCAGCGGTACCGCCTACGAGCAGTACTTC; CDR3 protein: CSVGPKTGFSGTAYEQYF
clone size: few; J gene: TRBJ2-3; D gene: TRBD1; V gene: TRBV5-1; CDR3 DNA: TGCGCCAGCAGCCAAGGACAGGGCGCCACAGATACGCAGTATTTT; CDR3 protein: CASSQGQGATDTQYF
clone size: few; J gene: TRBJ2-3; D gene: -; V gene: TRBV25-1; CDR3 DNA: TGTGCCAGCAGTGAGAAGGGTCCAACCACAGATACGCAGTATTTT; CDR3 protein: CASSEKGPTTDTQYF
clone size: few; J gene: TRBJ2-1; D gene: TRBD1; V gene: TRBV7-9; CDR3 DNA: TGTGCCAGCAGCTGGGGGACAGGGGTCGATGAGCAGTTCTTC; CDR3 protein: CASSWGTGVDEQFF
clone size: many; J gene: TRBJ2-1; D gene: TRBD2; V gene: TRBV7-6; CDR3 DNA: TGTGCCAGCAGCTTAGATTTAGCGGGAGGGGAAAACAATGAGCAGTTCTTC; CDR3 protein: CASSLDLAGGENNEQFF
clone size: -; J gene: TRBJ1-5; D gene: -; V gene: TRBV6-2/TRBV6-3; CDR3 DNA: TGTGCCAGCAGTTACTGGGGTCAGCCCCAGCATTTT; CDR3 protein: CASSYWGQPQHF
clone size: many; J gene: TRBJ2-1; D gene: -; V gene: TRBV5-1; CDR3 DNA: TGCGCCAGCAGCCCCCTCAAGGGGAGCTCCTACAATGAGCAGTTCTTC; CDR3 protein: CASSPLKGSSYNEQFF
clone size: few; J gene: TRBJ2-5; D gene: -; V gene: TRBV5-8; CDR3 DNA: TGTGCCAGCAGCCTCCGGGACCAAGAGACCCAGTACTTC; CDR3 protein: CASSLRDQETQYF
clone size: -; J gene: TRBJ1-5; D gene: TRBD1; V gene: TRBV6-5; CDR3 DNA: TGTGCCAGCAGTTCCCTAGCACAGGGGTTGCGTCAGCCCCAGCATTTT; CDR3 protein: CASSSLAQGLRQPQHF
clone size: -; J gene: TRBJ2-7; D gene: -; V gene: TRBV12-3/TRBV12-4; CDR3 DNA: TGTGCCAGCAGCGGGACTCACTACGAGCAGTACTTC; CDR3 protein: CASSGTHYEQYF
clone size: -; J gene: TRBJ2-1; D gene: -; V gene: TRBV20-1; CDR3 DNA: TGCAGTGCTAGACCAAGGGGAGTCTCCTACAATGAGCAGTTCTTC; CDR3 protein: CSARPRGVSYNEQFF
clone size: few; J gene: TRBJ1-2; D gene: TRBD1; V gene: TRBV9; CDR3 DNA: TGTGCCAGCAGCGTAGCCAGGACAGGGGCTACATATGGCTACACCTTC; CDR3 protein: CASSVARTGATYGYTF
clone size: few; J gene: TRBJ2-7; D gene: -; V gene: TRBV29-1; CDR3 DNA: TGCAGCGTTGGAGACTTTCGCCTAGGTGAGCAGTACTTC; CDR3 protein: CSVGDFRLGEQYF
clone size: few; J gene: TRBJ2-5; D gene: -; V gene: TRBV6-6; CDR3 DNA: TGTGCCACCCTTGGGGATAAAGAGACCCAGTACTTC; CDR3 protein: CATLGDKETQYF
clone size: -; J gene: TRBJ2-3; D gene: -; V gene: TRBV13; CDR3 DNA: TGTGCCAGCAGCTTAAGAACAGGCGCGGATACGCAGTATTTT; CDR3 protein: CASSLRTGADTQYF
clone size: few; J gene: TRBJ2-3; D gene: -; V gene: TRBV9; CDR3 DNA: TGTGCCAGCAGCGGGAACACAGATACGCAGTATTTT; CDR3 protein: CASSGNTDTQYF
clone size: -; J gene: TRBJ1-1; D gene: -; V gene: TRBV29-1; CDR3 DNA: TGCAGCGTTGTGGACCAGGGTAACACTGAAGCTTTCTTT; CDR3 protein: CSVVDQGNTEAFF
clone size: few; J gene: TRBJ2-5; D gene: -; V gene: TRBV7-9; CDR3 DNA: TGTGCCAGCAGTTTACAGGGTTTAGAGACCCAGTACTTC; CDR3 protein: CASSLQGLETQYF
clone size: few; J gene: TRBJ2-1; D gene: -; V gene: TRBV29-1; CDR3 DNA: TGCAGCGTTGAATGGCCAGGGAGGTTAAACAATGAGCAGTTCTTC; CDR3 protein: CSVEWPGRLNNEQFF